Shown below are 3 T cell receptor beta chains from a single sample sequenced in a study of blood T cell repertoires in COVID-19. Assay used: immunoSEQ multiplex PCR; TCRdb lists only in-frame clones, some missing. The sample includes more than 50,000 clones, 85% to 90% of them seen just once. The sample taken for sequencing was peripheral blood. The receptors shown here come from a human donor in a cohort sampled during active COVID-19.

The chain has TRBV5-4 and TRBJ1-1, with 7 bases fitting TRBD1. The CDR3 totals 15 residues. V was pared by 1 base and J by 5 bases, with 8 bases of the junction left unmatched. Germline loops: CDR1 SGHNT, CDR2 YYREEE (reference sequence). CDR3 coding DNA: TGTGCCAGCAGCTTGCTCACAGGGGAAGGGACTGAAGCTTTCTTT. Its protein product is CASSLLTGEGTEAFF.

The V call is TRBV28, the J call TRBJ2-7; 9 positions agree with TRBD2. Germline V gives CDR1 MDHEN, CDR2 SYDVKM. V gave up 5 bases and J gave up 0 bases; unmatched junction bases: 5. The CDR3 sequence is 15 residues long. The CDR3 spells CASSTDSGSSYEQYF. The CDR3 DNA is TGTGCCAGCAGTACAGATAGCGGGAGCTCCTACGAGCAGTACTTC.

The chain recombines TRBV30 with TRBJ1-1; D might be TRBD1 (5 bases). The CDR3 runs to 18 residues. The V end was cut by 2 bases, the J end by 0 bases, with 22 bases between. CDR1 and CDR2 (germline): GTSNPN, SVGIG (reference sequence). CDR3 bases: TGTGCCTGGAGTCCAGGGCGCCCCCCAAAACCCATGAACACTGAAGCTTTCTTT. Translation: CAWSPGRPPKPMNTEAFF.